Listed here are 9 T cell receptor beta chains from one sample, sequenced in a study of metastatic and nonmetastatic thyroid tumors. TCRdb re-analyzed the PCR reads using MiXCR. The sample contains around 24,000 clones, around a fifth of which appear only once. Until they underwent thyroid surgery, no patient had received any treatment. The sequenced sample consisted of blood. These receptors all come from a male donor with papillary thyroid cancer or a benign thyroid nodule (not recorded which). Some clones in this sample may be carry-over from other donors' samples.

The table lists this clone with a few counts. The chain is built from TRBV27 and TRBJ2-1; D is unclear. Germline CDR1 is MNHEY and CDR2 is SMNVEV (reference sequence). Trimming removed 3 bases at V and 13 bases at J, with 16 bases between. This CDR3 spans 13 amino acids. CDR3 nucleotide sequence: TGTGCCAGCAGTTTCAAACCGGTACAGTGCCAGTTCTTC. Amino acids: CASSFKPVQCQFF.

The chain recombines TRBV2 with TRBJ2-5; D is possibly TRBD1 (6 bases). Trimming took 5 bases from V and 5 from J, leaving 12 bases between them. Germline CDR1 and CDR2: SNHLY and FYNNEI. This CDR3 is 13 amino acids long. CDR3 region: CASSSDRSETQYF. CDR3 nucleotide sequence: TGTGCCAGCAGTTCTGACAGGTCCGAGACCCAGTACTTC. Full variable domain (remainder filled in from reference TRBV2 and TRBJ2-5): EPEVTQTPSHQVTQMGQEVILRCVPISNHLYFYWYRQILGQKVEFLVSFYNNEISEKSEIFDDQFSVERPDGSNFTLKIRSTKLEDSAMYFCASSSDRSETQYFGPGTRLLVL.

The V gene is TRBV20-1, the J gene TRBJ1-1; 9 bases match TRBD1. CDR3 length: 15 amino acids. Germline loops: CDR1 DFQATT, CDR2 SNEGSKA (reference sequence). Trimming removed 6 bases from V and 1 base from J; junction bases left unmatched: 9. CDR3 loop: CSASNRGQGNTEAFF. In DNA, the CDR3 is TGCAGTGCCAGTAACAGGGGGCAGGGGAACACTGAAGCTTTCTTT.

Remarks on this clone: A much more abundant neighbour one base away suggests this may be a read error. CDR3 sequence reads: CASSLAPRGADGNTF. The CDR3 coding sequence is TGTGCCAGCAGCTTAGCCCCCCGGGGGGCGGATGGCAACACCTTC. This chain uses TRBV7-8 with TRBJ1-2; weak D call: TRBD1 (6 bases). The CDR3 has 15 residues. Looked up from germline, CDR1 is SGHVS and CDR2 is FQNEAQ.

This clone was seen many times. This chain connects TRBV5-5 to TRBJ2-4, with no clear D. V was shortened by 3 bases and J by 6 bases, with 7 bases between the two germline ends. CDR3 length: 12 amino acids. CDR1 is SGHKS and CDR2 is YYEKEE in the germline V gene (reference sequence). In DNA form, the CDR3 reads TGTGCCAGCAGCTCAAGCTTAAACATTCAGTACTTC. Translation gives CASSSSLNIQYF.

The chain carries TRBV20-1 and TRBJ2-7; D possibly corresponds to TRBD1 (7 bases). This CDR3 is 14 amino acids long. CDR1 DFQATT and CDR2 SNEGSKA come from the germline V gene (reference sequence). V was clipped by 8 bases and J by 7 bases, with 24 bases between them. The CDR3, as DNA: TGCAGTTCTAACCACCAGGGGGACTCGTGGGAGCAGTACTTC. Translating it yields CSSNHQGDSWEQYF.

This clone is judged medium-sized (0.01 to 0.1%). The chain has TRBV6-1 and TRBJ1-2; D gene unclear. V was clipped by 4 bases and J by 8 bases, with 14 bases between them. Germline V gene lookup returns CDR1 MNHNS and CDR2 SASEGT. The CDR3 contains 13 residues. The CDR3: CASSGEVQTGYTF. The CDR3 DNA is TGTGCCAGCAGTGGAGAGGTCCAGACGGGCTACACCTTC.

The rearrangement uses TRBV10-3 and TRBJ1-4; 7 bases are shared with TRBD1. CDR3 length: 12 residues. Germline V CDR1 and CDR2: ENHRY, SYGVKD. The V segment lost 10 bases and the J segment 5 bases; nucleotides outside the gene matches: 4. DNA of the CDR3: TGTGCCACCGGACAGGCGAATGAAAAACTGTTTTTT. Translated, it gives CATGQANEKLFF.

This clone is medium-sized within its sample. The rearrangement uses TRBV27 and TRBJ2-7; possibly TRBD1 for D (6 bases). The V gene lost 6 bases and the J gene lost 4 bases, with 13 bases spanning the gap. The CDR3 loop spans 13 amino acids. The V gene's germline CDR1 is MNHEY and CDR2 SMNVEV (reference sequence). DNA for the CDR3: TGTGCCAGCAGCCAGGGGACACCTTACGAGCAGTACTTC. Protein product: CASSQGTPYEQYF.